These T cell receptor beta chains were read from a single sample in a study of kidney transplant recipient with SARS-CoV-2 infection. MiXCR, applied by TCRdb to the reads, yields one record per CDR3 protein. The sample has roughly 250,000 distinct CDR3 sequences, around 26% seen once; the top ten hold under 9.5%. The sequencing here drew on a blood sample, taken at baseline and on day 111 from a kidney transplant recipient. The receptors derive from a male patient in his thirties who had COVID-19 and was a kidney transplant recipient. Some T cells may possibly be graft donor cells. CDR3s include the opening cysteine and the closing phenylalanine or tryptophan. Fields, in order: J gene, V gene, D gene, clone size, CDR3 protein, CDR3 DNA. The D gene is left open where the match is weak. Expanded clones get a size class; other rows say once, few or many, or leave the size out.

TRBJ1-2,TRBV4-3,.,many,CASSLRKGRRKTYGYTF,TGCGCCAGCAGCCTGAGGAAAGGACGTCGAAAGACCTATGGCTACACCTTC
TRBJ1-2,TRBV7-2,.,many,CASSLPSLGNYTF,TGTGCCAGCAGCCTACCTTCCCTAGGGAACTACACCTTC
TRBJ1-2,TRBV4-2,.,many,CASSQLTGENYGYTF,TGTGCCAGCAGCCAACTTACGGGTGAAAACTATGGCTACACCTTC
TRBJ1-2,TRBV25-1,.,many,CASSSFAELGKTYGYTF,TGTGCCAGCAGTTCCTTCGCAGAACTGGGAAAGACCTATGGCTACACCTTC
TRBJ2-1,TRBV3-1,TRBD2,.,CASSPSGGGFNEQFF,TGTGCCAGCAGTCCTAGCGGGGGGGGGTTTAATGAGCAGTTCTTC
TRBJ1-2,TRBV7-4,.,.,CASSVYFSVRKTYGYTF,TGTGCCAGCAGCGTGTATTTTTCAGTTCGAAAGACCTATGGCTACACCTTC
TRBJ1-1,TRBV5-1,.,many,CASSRDHMNTEAFF,TGCGCCTCGTCCAGAGACCACATGAACACTGAAGCTTTCTTT
TRBJ2-7,TRBV7-9,TRBD2,many,CASSPGASGLISYEQYF,TGTGCCAGCAGTCCCGGGGCTAGCGGGCTAATCTCCTACGAGCAGTACTTC
TRBJ2-5,TRBV3-1,.,many,CASSACRPISFSETQYF,TGTGCCAGCAGCGCTTGTCGTCCCATTTCTTTCTCTGAGACCCAGTACTTC
TRBJ2-3,TRBV12-3/TRBV12-4,.,many,CASSSGRFTDTQYF,TGTGCCAGCAGTTCCGGAAGATTCACAGATACGCAGTATTTT
TRBJ1-6,TRBV30,.,many,CAWSVNSPLHF,TGTGCCTGGAGCGTAAACTCACCCCTCCACTTT
TRBJ2-3,TRBV18,.,.,CASSPRVTGTDTQYF,TGTGCCAGCTCACCACGGGTCACCGGCACAGATACGCAGTATTTT
TRBJ2-3,TRBV21-1,.,once,CASRGIIATVIQDTQYF,TGTGCCAGCAGGGGCATAATAGCTACAGTCATACAAGATACGCAGTATTTT
TRBJ2-1,TRBV12-3/TRBV12-4,.,many,CASSPAAFNYNEQFF,TGTGCCAGCAGTCCGGCGGCGTTTAACTACAATGAGCAGTTCTTC
TRBJ1-6,TRBV9,TRBD1,many,CASSYSGTGNSPLHF,TGTGCCAGCAGCTACTCCGGGACAGGTAATTCACCCCTCCACTTT
TRBJ1-5,TRBV27,.,many,CASSPREGRRNQPQHF,TGTGCCAGCAGTCCCCGGGAGGGGCGTCGAAATCAGCCCCAGCATTTT
TRBJ1-2,TRBV28,.,many,CASSEQSHYGYTF,TGTGCCAGCAGTGAACAGTCCCACTATGGCTACACCTTC
TRBJ2-5,TRBV7-9,TRBD1,many,CASSFGALLTGPQETQYF,TGTGCCAGCAGCTTCGGAGCTCTTTTGACAGGGCCGCAAGAGACCCAGTACTTC
TRBJ2-3,TRBV9,TRBD2,.,CASSVSGSPDDTQYF,TGTGCCAGCAGCGTTAGCGGGTCCCCCGATGATACGCAGTATTTT
TRBJ2-7,TRBV10-1,TRBD1,many,CASSRDRNYEQYF,TGCGCCAGCAGCCGGGACAGAAACTACGAGCAGTACTTC
TRBJ1-2,TRBV6-5,.,many,CASRTGGGYTF,TGTGCCAGCCGCACAGGAGGAGGCTACACCTTC
TRBJ2-2,TRBV3-1,.,many,CASSGLVPISGLTGELFF,TGTGCCAGCAGCGGACTTGTTCCCATTTCAGGCTTGACCGGGGAGCTGTTTTTT
TRBJ2-1,TRBV9,.,many,CASSVDSYNEQFF,TGTGCCAGCAGCGTAGACAGTTACAATGAGCAGTTCTTC
TRBJ1-2,TRBV19,.,.,CASSVFVTNRKTYGYTF,TGTGCCAGTAGTGTATTTGTGACAAATCGAAAGACCTATGGCTACACCTTC
TRBJ2-5,TRBV6-1,TRBD1,.,CASSEALGGQQETQYF,TGTGCCAGCAGTGAAGCTTTAGGGGGCCAACAAGAGACCCAGTACTTC
TRBJ1-2,TRBV3-1,.,many,CASSQGAGGYTF,TGTGCCAGCAGCCAAGGGGCAGGGGGCTACACCTTC
TRBJ2-1,TRBV29-1,TRBD2,many,CSVEGLADNEQFF,TGCAGCGTTGAGGGACTAGCGGACAATGAGCAGTTCTTC